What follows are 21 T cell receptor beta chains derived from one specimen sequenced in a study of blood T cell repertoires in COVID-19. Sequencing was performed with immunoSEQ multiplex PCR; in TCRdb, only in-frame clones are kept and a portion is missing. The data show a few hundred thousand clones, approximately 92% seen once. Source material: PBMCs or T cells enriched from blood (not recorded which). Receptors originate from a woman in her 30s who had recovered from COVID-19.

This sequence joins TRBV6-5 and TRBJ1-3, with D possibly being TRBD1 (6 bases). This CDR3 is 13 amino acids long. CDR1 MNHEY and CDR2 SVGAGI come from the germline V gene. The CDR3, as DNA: TGTGCTGCAGGGGACCTCTCTGGAAACACCATATATTTT. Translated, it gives CAAGDLSGNTIYF.

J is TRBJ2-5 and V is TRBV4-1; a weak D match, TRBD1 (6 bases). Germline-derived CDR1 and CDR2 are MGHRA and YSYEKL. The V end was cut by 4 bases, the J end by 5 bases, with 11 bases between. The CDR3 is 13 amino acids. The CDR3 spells CASSLSQGETQYF. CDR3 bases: TGCGCCAGCAGCCTAAGCCAGGGGGAGACCCAGTACTTC.

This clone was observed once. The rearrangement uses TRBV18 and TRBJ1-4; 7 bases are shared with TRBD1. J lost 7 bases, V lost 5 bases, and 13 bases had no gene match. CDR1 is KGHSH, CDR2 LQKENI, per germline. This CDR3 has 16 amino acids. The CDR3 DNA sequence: TGTGCCAGCTCATTGCAGCCCGCAGGGGGAAGTGAAAAACTGTTTTTT. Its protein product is CASSLQPAGGSEKLFF.

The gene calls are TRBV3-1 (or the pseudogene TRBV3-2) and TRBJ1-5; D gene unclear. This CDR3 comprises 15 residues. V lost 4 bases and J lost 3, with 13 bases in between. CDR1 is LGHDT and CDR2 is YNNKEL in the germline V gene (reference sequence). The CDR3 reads CASSLGVGFNQPQHF. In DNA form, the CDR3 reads TGTGCCAGCAGCCTCGGGGTGGGGTTCAATCAGCCCCAGCATTTT.

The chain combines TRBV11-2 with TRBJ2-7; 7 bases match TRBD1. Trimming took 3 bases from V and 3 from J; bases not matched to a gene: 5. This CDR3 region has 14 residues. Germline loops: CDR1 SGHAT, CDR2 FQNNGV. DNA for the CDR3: TGTGCCAGCAGCTTCCTGACAGGGTACTACGAGCAGTACTTC. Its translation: CASSFLTGYYEQYF.

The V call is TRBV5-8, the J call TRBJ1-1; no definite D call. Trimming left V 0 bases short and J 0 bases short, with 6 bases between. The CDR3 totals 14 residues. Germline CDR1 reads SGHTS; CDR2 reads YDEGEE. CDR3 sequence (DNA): TGTGCCAGCAGCTTGGACAGCATGAACACTGAAGCTTTCTTT. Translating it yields CASSLDSMNTEAFF.

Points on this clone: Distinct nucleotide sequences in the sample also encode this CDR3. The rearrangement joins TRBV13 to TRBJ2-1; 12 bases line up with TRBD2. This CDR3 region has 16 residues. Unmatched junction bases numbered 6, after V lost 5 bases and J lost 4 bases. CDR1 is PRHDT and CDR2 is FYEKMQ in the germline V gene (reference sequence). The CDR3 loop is CASSPPGLAGYNEQFF. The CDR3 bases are TGTGCCAGCAGCCCACCGGGACTAGCGGGTTACAATGAGCAGTTCTTC.

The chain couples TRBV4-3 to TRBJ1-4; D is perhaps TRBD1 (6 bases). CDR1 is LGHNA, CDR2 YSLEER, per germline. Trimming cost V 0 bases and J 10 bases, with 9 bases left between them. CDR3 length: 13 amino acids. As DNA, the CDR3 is TGCGCCAGCAGCCAAGAGAGGGGGGGAAAACTGTTTTTT. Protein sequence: CASSQERGGKLFF.

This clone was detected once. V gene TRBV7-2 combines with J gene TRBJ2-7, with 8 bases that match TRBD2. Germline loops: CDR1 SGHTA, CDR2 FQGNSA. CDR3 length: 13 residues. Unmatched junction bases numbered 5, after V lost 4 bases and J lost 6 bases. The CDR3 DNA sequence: TGTGCCAGCAGCTCGGGACTAGTGGCCGAGCAGTACTTC. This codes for CASSSGLVAEQYF.

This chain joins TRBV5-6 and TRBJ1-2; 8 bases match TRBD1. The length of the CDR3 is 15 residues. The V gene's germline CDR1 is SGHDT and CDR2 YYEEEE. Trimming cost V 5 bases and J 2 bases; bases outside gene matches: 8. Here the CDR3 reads CASSRQGSVNYGYTF. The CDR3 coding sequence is TGTGCCAGCAGTCGACAGGGGTCCGTCAACTATGGCTACACCTTC.

CDR3 in amino acids: CASSFFSGNTIYF. DNA of the CDR3: TGCGCCAGCAGCTTCTTCTCTGGAAACACCATATATTTT. The chain links TRBV5-1 to TRBJ1-3; unclear D gene. The length of the CDR3 is 13 residues. The germline V and J ends were trimmed by 2 bases and 0 bases, with 3 bases remaining between them. Germline CDR1 reads SGHRS; CDR2 reads YFSETQ.

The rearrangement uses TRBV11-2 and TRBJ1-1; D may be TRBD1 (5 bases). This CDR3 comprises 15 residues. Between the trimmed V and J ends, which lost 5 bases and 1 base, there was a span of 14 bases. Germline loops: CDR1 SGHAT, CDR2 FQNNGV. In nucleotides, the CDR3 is TGTGCCAGCAGCCCCCCAGGGTTAAAGAACACTGAAGCTTTCTTT. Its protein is CASSPPGLKNTEAFF.

The CDR3 reads CASSLWTSGIREQFF. The CDR3 DNA is TGTGCCAGCAGCTTGTGGACTAGCGGGATTCGGGAGCAGTTCTTC. The rearrangement links TRBV5-6 to TRBJ2-1, with 12 nucleotides matching TRBD2. V dropped 1 base and J dropped 10; count of bases not matched to a gene: 6. From germline, CDR1 is SGHDT and CDR2 YYEEEE. The CDR3 spans 15 residues.

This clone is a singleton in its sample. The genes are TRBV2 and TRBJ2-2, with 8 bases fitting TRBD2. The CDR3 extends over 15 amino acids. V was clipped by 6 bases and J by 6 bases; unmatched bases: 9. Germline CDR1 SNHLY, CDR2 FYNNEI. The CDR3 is CASSFRTSRAGELFF. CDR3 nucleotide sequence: TGTGCCAGCAGCTTCCGGACTAGCCGGGCCGGGGAGCTGTTTTTT. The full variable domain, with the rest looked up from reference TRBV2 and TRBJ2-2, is EPEVTQTPSHQVTQMGQEVILRCVPISNHLYFYWYRQILGQKVEFLVSFYNNEISEKSEIFDDQFSVERPDGSNFTLKIRSTKLEDSAMYFCASSFRTSRAGELFFGEGSRLTVL.

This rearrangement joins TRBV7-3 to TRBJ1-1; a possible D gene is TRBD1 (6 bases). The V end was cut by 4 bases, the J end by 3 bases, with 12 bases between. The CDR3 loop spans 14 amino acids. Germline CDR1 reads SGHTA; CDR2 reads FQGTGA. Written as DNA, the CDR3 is TGTGCCAGCAGCTCTCAGGGGTTGGACACTGAAGCTTTCTTT. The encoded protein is CASSSQGLDTEAFF.

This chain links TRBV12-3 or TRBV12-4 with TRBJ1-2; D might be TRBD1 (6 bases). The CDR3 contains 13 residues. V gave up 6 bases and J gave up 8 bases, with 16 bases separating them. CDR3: CASSKKGDGGYTF. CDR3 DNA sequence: TGTGCCAGCAGCAAGAAGGGGGATGGCGGCTACACCTTC.

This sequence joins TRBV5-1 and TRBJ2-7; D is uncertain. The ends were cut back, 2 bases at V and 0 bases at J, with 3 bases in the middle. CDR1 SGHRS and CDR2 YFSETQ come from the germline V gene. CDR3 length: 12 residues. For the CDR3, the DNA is TGCGCCAGCAGCTTCAGCTCCTACGAGCAGTACTTC. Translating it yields CASSFSSYEQYF.

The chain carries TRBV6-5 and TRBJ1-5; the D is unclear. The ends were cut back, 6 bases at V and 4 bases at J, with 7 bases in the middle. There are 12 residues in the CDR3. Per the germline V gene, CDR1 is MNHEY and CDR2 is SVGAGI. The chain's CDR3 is CASSNINQPQHF. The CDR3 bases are TGTGCCAGCAGCAACATTAATCAGCCCCAGCATTTT.

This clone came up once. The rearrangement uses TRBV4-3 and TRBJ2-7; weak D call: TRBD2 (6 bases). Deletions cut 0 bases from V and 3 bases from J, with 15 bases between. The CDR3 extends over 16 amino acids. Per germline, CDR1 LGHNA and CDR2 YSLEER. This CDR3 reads CASSQEIGGEGYEQYF. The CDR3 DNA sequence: TGCGCCAGCAGCCAAGAAATCGGGGGAGAAGGCTACGAGCAGTACTTC.

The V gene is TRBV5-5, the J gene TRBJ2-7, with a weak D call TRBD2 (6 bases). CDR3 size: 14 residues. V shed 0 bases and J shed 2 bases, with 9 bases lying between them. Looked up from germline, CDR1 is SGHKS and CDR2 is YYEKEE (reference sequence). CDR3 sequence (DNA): TGTGCCAGCAGCTTGGGGTGGGGGGCCTACGAGCAGTACTTC. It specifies CASSLGWGAYEQYF.

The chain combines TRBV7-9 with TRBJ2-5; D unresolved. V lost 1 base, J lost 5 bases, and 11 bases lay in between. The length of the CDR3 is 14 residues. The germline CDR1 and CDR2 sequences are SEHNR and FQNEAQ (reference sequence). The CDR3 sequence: CASSLGIFGETQYF. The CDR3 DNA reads TGTGCCAGCAGCTTAGGCATCTTCGGGGAGACCCAGTACTTC.